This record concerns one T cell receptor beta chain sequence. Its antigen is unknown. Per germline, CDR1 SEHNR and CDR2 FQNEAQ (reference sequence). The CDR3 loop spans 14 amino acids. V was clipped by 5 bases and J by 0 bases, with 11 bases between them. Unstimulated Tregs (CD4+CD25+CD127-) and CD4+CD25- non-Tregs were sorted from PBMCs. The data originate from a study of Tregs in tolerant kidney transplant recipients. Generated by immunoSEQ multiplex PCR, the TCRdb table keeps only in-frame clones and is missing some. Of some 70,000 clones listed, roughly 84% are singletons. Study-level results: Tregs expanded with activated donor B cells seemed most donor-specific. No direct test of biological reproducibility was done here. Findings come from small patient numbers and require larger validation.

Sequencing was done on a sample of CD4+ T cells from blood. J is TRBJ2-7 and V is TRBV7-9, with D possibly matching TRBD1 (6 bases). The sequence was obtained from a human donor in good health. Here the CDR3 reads CASSPGTTSYEQYF. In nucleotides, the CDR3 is TGTGCCAGCAGCCCAGGGACAACCTCCTACGAGCAGTACTTC. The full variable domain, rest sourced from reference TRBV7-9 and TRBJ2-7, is DTGVSQNPRHKITKRGQNVTFRCDPISEHNRLYWYRQTLGQGPEFLTYFQNEAQLEKSRLLSDRFSAERPKGSFSTLEIQRTEQGDSAMYLCASSPGTTSYEQYFGPGTRLTVT.